This T cell receptor beta chain was captured in a study of immune cell composition in non-small cell lung cancer. Study outcomes and limitations: About 75% of squamous and about 31% of adenocarcinoma cases had tumour-associated clones >0.5%. Overall clonality, unlike maximal tumour-associated clone frequency, did not predict TIL reactivity. Smoking pack-years did not significantly correlate with tumour TCR-beta clonality.

Normal lung was taken at the farthest possible site, at least 3 cm from tumour. Template was genomic DNA from frozen, unsorted single-cell suspensions. Sequenced by immunoSEQ multiplex PCR; TCRdb stores in-frame clones only, minus some. The data hold around 3,000 clones, with about 70% observed a single time. Germline CDR1 reads MNHNS; CDR2 reads SASEGT. The CDR3 is 15 residues long. Trimming cost V 5 bases and J 2 bases, with 16 bases left between them. In its sample, this clone is large. Its target is unknown. The sequenced sample consisted of non-adjacent lung tissue. The TCR originated in a human donor with non-small cell lung cancer. V gene TRBV6-1 combines with J gene TRBJ2-7; TRBD1 is a possible D gene (6 bases). The CDR3, as DNA: TGTGCCAGCAGTAAAGACAGGCGTGGGACCTACGAGCAGTACTTC. Amino acids: CASSKDRRGTYEQYF.